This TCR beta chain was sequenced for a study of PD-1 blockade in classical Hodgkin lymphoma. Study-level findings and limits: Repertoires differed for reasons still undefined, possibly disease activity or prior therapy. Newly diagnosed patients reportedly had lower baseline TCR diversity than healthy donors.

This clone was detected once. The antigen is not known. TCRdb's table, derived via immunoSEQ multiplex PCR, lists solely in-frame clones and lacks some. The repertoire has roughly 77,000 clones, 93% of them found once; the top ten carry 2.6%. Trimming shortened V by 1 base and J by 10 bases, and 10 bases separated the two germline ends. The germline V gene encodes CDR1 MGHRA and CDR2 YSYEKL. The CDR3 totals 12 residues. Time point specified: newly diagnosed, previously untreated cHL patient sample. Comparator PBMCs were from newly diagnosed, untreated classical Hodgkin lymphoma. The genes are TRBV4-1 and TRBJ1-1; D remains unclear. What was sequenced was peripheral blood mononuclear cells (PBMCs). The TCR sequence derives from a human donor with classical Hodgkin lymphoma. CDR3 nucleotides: TGCGCCAGCAGCCAAGTACGGTCTAGAGCTTTCTTT. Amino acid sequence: CASSQVRSRAFF.